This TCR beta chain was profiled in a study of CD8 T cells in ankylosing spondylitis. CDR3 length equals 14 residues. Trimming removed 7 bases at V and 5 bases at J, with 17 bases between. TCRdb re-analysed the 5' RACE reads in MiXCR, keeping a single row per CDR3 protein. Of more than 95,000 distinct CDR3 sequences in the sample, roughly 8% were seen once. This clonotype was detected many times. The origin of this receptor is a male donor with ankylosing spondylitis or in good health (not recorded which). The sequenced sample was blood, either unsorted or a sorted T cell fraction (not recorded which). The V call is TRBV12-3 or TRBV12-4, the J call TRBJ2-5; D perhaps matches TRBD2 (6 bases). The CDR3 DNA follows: TGTGCCAGCACCCGTAGGACTAATGACGAGACCCAGTACTTC. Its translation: CASTRRTNDETQYF.